The source of this T cell receptor (beta chain) is a study of cytomegalovirus exposure and HLA in healthy donors. The length of the CDR3 is 11 residues. The V and J ends lost 5 bases and 8 bases respectively, with 13 bases between them. Germline assignment: CDR1 DFQATT and CDR2 SNEGSKA (reference sequence). The PCR was carried out with 60 Vbeta primers and 13 Jbeta primers. Only in-frame clones appear in the TCRdb table, and some are missing; sequencing was by immunoSEQ multiplex PCR. The table has tens of thousands of clones, 72% seen once. The chain is built from TRBV20-1 and TRBJ2-7, with D possibly matching TRBD1 (6 bases). Specimen: PBMCs. This receptor was identified in a woman aged 50 to 65 in good health and CMV-seronegative. CDR3: CSAQSGEKQYF. The CDR3 DNA reads TGCAGTGCTCAGTCAGGGGAAAAGCAGTACTTC.